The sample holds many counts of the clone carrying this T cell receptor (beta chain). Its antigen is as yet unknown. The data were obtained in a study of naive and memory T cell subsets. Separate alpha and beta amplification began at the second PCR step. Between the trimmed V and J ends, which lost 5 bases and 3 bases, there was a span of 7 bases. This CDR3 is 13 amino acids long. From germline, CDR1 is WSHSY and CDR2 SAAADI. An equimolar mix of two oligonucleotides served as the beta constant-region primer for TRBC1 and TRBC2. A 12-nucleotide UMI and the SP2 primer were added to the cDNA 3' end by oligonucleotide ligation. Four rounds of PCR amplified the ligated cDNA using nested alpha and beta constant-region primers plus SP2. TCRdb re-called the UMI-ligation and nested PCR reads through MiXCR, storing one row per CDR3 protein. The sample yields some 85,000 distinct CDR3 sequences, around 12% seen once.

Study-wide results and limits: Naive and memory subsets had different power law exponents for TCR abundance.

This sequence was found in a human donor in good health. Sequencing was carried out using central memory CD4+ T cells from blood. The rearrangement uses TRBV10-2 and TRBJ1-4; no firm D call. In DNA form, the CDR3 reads TGCGCCAGCAGTACTCAGCCTAATGAAAAACTGTTTTTT. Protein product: CASSTQPNEKLFF.